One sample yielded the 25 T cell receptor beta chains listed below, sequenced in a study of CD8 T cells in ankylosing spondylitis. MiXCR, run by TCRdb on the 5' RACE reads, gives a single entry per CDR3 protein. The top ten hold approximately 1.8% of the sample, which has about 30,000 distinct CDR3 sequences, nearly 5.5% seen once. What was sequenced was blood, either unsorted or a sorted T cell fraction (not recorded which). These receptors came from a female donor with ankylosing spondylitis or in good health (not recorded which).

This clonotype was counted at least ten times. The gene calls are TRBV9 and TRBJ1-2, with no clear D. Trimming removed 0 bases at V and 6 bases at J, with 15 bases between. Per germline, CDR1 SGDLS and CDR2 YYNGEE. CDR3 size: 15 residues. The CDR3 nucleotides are TGTGCCAGCAGCGTAGGCGCAGGCATTAAGGATGGCTACACCTTC. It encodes CASSVGAGIKDGYTF.

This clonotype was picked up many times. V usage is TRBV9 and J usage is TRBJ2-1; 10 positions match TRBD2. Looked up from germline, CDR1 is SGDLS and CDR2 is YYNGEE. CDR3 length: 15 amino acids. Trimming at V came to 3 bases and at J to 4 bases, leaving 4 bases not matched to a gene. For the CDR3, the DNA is TGTGCCAGCAGCGGAGATAGCGGGGGGTACAATGAGCAGTTCTTC. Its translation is CASSGDSGGYNEQFF.

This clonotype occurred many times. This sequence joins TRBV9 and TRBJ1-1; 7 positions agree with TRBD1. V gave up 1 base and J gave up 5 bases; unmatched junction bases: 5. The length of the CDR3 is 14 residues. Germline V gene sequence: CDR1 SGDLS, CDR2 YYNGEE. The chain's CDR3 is CASSVRDRETEAFF. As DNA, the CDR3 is TGTGCCAGCAGCGTACGGGACAGAGAGACTGAAGCTTTCTTT. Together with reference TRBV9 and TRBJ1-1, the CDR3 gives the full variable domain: DSGVTQTPKHLITATGQRVTLRCSPRSGDLSVYWYQQSLDQGLQFLIQYYNGEERAKGNILERFSAQQFPDLHSELNLSSLELGDSALYFCASSVRDRETEAFFGQGTRLTVV.

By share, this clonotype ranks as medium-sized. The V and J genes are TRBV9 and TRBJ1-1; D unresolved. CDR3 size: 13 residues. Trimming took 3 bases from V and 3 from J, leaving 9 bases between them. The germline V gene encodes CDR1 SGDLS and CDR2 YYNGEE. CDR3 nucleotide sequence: TGTGCCAGCAGCGCCCGGATGGACACTGAAGCTTTCTTT. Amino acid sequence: CASSARMDTEAFF. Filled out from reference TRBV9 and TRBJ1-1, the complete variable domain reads DSGVTQTPKHLITATGQRVTLRCSPRSGDLSVYWYQQSLDQGLQFLIQYYNGEERAKGNILERFSAQQFPDLHSELNLSSLELGDSALYFCASSARMDTEAFFGQGTRLTVV.

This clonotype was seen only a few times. In DNA form, the CDR3 reads TGTGCCAGCAGCGCTACACAGGGAAACTGGGATTCACCCCTCCACTTT. Translated, it gives CASSATQGNWDSPLHF. The chain employs TRBV9 and TRBJ1-6; tentative D call: TRBD1 (6 bases). Trimming took 3 bases from V and 8 from J, leaving 18 bases between them. Germline CDR1 and CDR2: SGDLS and YYNGEE. The CDR3 is 16 residues long.

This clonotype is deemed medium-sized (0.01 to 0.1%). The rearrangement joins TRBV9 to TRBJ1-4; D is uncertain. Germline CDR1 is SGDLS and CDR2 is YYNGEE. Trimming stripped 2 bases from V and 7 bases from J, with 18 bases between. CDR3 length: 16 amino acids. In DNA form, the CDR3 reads TGTGCCAGCAGCGTTTCTTCTTACTCGTTCGGTGAAAAACTGTTTTTT. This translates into CASSVSSYSFGEKLFF.

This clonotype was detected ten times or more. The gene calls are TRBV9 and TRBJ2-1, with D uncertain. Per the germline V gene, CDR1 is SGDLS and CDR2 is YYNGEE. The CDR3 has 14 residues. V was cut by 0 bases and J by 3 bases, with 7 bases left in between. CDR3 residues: CASSVAAIYNEQFF. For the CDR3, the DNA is TGTGCCAGCAGCGTAGCGGCTATCTACAATGAGCAGTTCTTC.

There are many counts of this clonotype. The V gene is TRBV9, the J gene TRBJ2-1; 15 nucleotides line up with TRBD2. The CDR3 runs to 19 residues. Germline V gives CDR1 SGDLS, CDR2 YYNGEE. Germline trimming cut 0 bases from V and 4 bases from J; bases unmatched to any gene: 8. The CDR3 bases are TGTGCCAGCAGCGTAGATTCCGGACTAGCGGGAGGGTTTTACAATGAGCAGTTCTTC. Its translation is CASSVDSGLAGGFYNEQFF.

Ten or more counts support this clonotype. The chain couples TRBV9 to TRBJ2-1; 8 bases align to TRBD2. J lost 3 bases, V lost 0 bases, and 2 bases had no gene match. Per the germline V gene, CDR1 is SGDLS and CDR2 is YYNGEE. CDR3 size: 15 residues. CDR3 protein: CASSVGSGGYNEQFF. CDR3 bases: TGTGCCAGCAGCGTAGGCAGCGGGGGCTACAATGAGCAGTTCTTC.

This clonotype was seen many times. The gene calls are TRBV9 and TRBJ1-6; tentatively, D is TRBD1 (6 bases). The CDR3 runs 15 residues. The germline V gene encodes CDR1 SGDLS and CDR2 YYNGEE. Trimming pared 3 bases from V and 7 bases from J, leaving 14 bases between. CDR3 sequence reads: CASSAQQGGNSPLHF. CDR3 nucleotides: TGTGCCAGCAGCGCTCAACAGGGCGGCAATTCACCCCTCCACTTT.

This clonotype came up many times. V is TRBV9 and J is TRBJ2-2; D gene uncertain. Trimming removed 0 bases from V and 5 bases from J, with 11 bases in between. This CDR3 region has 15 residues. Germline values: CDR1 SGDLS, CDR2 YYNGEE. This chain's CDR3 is CASSVDLMVTGELFF. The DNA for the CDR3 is TGTGCCAGCAGCGTAGATCTAATGGTTACCGGGGAGCTGTTTTTT.

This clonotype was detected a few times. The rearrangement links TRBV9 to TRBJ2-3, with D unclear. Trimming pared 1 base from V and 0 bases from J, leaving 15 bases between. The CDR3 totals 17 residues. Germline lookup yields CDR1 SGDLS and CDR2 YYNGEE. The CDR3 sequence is CASSVFGGRSSTDTQYF. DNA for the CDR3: TGTGCCAGCAGCGTATTTGGTGGGCGCTCTAGCACAGATACGCAGTATTTT.

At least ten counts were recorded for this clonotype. The CDR3 loop reads CASSVAGALRDTQYF. The CDR3 DNA is TGTGCCAGCAGCGTAGCAGGGGCGCTCCGGGATACGCAGTATTTT. The chain couples TRBV9 to TRBJ2-3; D might be TRBD1 (6 bases). The CDR3 totals 15 residues. Looked up from germline, CDR1 is SGDLS and CDR2 is YYNGEE. Trimming pared 0 bases from V and 6 bases from J, leaving 14 bases between.

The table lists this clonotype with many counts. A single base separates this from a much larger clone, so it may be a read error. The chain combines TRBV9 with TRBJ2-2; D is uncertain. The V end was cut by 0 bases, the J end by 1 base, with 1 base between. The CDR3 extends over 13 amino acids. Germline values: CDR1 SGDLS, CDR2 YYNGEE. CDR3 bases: TGTGCCAGCAGCGTAGGGAACACCGGGGAGCTGTTTTTT. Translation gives CASSVGNTGELFF.

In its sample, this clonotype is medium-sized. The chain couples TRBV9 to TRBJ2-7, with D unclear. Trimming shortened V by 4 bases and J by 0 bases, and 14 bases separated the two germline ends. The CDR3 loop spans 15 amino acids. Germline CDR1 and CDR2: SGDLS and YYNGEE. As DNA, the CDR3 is TGTGCCAGCAGCCCCGGACGGCAAAGCTCCTACGAGCAGTACTTC. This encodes CASSPGRQSSYEQYF.

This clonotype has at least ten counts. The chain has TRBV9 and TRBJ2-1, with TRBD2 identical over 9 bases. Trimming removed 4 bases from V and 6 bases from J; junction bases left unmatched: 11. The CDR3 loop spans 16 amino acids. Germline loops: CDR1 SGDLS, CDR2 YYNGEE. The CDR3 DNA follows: TGTGCCAGCAGCCCGCCGGGACTAGCTTCGTCCAATGAGCAGTTCTTC. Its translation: CASSPPGLASSNEQFF.

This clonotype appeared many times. The CDR3 nucleotides read TGTGCCAGCAGCGTAGCAGGGCTTCATGAGCAGTTCTTC. Its translation: CASSVAGLHEQFF. The chain has TRBV9 and TRBJ2-1, with D perhaps TRBD1 (5 bases). V was clipped by 0 bases and J by 8 bases, with 9 bases between them. Germline V gene sequence: CDR1 SGDLS, CDR2 YYNGEE. The CDR3 runs to 13 residues.

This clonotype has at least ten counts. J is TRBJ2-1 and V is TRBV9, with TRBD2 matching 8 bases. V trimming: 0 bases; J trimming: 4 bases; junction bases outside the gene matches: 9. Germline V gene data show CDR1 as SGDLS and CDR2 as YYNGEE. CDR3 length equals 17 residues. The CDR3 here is CASSVDSAGGEYNEQFF. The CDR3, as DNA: TGTGCCAGCAGCGTAGATTCGGCGGGAGGTGAATACAATGAGCAGTTCTTC.

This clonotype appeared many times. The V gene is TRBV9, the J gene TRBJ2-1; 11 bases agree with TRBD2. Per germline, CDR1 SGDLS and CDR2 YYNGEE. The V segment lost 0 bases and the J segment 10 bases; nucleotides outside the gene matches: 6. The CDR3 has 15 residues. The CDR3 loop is CASSVGSGTSGEQFF. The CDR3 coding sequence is TGTGCCAGCAGCGTAGGAAGCGGGACTAGCGGCGAGCAGTTCTTC. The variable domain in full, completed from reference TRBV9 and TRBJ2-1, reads DSGVTQTPKHLITATGQRVTLRCSPRSGDLSVYWYQQSLDQGLQFLIQYYNGEERAKGNILERFSAQQFPDLHSELNLSSLELGDSALYFCASSVGSGTSGEQFFGPGTRLTVL.

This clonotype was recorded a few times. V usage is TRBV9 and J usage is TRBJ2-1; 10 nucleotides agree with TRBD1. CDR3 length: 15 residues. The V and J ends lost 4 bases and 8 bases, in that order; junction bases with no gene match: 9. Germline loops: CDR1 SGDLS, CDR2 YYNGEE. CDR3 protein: CASSPRQGAVYEQFF. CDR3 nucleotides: TGTGCCAGCAGCCCTCGACAGGGGGCCGTATATGAGCAGTTCTTC.

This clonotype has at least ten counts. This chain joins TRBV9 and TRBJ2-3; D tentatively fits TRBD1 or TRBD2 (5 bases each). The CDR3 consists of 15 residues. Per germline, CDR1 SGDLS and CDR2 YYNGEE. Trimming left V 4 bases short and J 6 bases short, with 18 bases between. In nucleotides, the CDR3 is TGTGCCAGCAGCCCCAGAGGGGCGAGCTCGGATACGCAGTATTTT. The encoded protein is CASSPRGASSDTQYF.

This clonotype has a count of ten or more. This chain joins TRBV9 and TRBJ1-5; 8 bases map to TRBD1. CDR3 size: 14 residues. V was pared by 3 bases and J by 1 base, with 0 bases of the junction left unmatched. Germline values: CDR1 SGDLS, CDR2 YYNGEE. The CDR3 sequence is CASSGQGSNQPQHF. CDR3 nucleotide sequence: TGTGCCAGCAGCGGACAGGGGAGCAATCAGCCCCAGCATTTT.

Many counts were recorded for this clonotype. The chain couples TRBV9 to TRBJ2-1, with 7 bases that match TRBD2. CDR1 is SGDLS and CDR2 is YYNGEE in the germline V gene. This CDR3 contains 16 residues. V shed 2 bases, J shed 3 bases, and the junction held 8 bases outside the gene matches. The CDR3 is CASSVGSAGDYNEQFF. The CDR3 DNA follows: TGTGCCAGCAGCGTCGGGTCGGCGGGGGACTACAATGAGCAGTTCTTC.

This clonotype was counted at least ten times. This CDR3 reads CASSVLSGGTEAFF. The CDR3 nucleotides are TGTGCCAGCAGCGTATTGTCAGGGGGCACTGAAGCTTTCTTT. The genes are TRBV9 and TRBJ1-1, with 7 bases that match TRBD1. J gave up 4 bases and V 1 base, and 4 bases lay outside the gene matches. The germline V gene encodes CDR1 SGDLS and CDR2 YYNGEE. This CDR3 has 14 residues.

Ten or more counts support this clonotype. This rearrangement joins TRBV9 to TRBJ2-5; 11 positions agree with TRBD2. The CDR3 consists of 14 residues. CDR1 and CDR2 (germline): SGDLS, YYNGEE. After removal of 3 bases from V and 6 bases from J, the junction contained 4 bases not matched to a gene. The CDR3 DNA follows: TGTGCCAGCAGCGCGGGACTAGCGGAGAAGACCCAGTACTTC. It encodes CASSAGLAEKTQYF.